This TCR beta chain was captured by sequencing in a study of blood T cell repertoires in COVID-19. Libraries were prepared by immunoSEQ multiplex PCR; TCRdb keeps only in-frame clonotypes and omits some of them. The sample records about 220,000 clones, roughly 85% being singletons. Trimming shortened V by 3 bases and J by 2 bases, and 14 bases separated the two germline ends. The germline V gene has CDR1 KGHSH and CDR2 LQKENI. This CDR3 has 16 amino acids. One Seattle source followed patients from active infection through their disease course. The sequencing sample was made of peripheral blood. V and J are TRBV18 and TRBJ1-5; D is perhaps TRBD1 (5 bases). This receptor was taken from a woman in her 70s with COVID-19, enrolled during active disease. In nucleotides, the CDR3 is TGTGCCAGCTCACCGAATGGGGCGGTAGGCAATCAGCCCCAGCATTTT. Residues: CASSPNGAVGNQPQHF.